This passage covers 30 T cell receptor beta chains from one sample sequenced in a study of blood T cell repertoires in COVID-19. Profiled with immunoSEQ multiplex PCR; TCRdb holds only in-frame clones, not every one. The sample shows under 80,000 clones, around 83% of them seen only once. Sequences were obtained from peripheral blood. Receptors were obtained from a man aged 80 or over with acute or convalescent COVID-19.

The chain joins TRBV27 to TRBJ2-1; TRBD2 matches 10 bases. This CDR3 is 18 amino acids long. Germline V CDR1 and CDR2: MNHEY, SMNVEV (reference sequence). With 1 base clipped from V and 4 bases from J, the junction kept 10 bases outside the gene matches. CDR3 sequence: CASSLFGPLAGDYNEQFF. The CDR3 coding sequence is TGTGCCAGCAGTTTATTCGGCCCTCTAGCGGGAGATTACAATGAGCAGTTCTTC.

J is TRBJ2-5 and V is TRBV10-3; 14 bases are a match to TRBD2. The CDR3 is made up of 16 amino acids. The J segment lost 6 bases and the V segment lost 2 bases, leaving 5 bases of the junction unmatched. Germline V CDR1 and CDR2: ENHRY, SYGVKD. In DNA, the CDR3 is TGTGCCATCAGTGAGGGGACTAGCGGGGGACAGAAGACCCAGTACTTC. The encoded protein is CAISEGTSGGQKTQYF.

The rearrangement uses TRBV3-1 (or the pseudogene TRBV3-2) and TRBJ1-5; the match to TRBD1 covers 7 bases. Germline trimming cut 1 base from V and 6 bases from J; bases unmatched to any gene: 9. CDR3 length equals 16 residues. The V gene's germline CDR1 is LGHDT and CDR2 YNNKEL (reference sequence). Written as DNA, the CDR3 is TGTGCCAGCAGCCAAGGGGGGACAGTTTCTCGTCAGCCCCAGCATTTT. It codes for CASSQGGTVSRQPQHF.

This chain joins TRBV6-1 and TRBJ1-5; D is undetermined. The CDR3 contains 16 residues. V was pared by 8 bases and J by 0 bases, with 17 bases between. CDR1 MNHNS and CDR2 SASEGT come from the germline V gene. The CDR3 sequence: CASRQARFLSNQPQHF. In DNA, the CDR3 is TGTGCCAGCCGTCAAGCCCGGTTCCTTAGCAATCAGCCCCAGCATTTT.

The chain employs TRBV7-3 and TRBJ2-2, with D possibly TRBD2 on 6 matching bases. Trimming shortened V by 3 bases and J by 6 bases, and 14 bases separated the two germline ends. The CDR3 sequence is 15 residues long. Germline CDR1 SGHTA, CDR2 FQGTGA. CDR3 residues: CASSFRARGSGELFF. The CDR3 DNA sequence: TGTGCCAGCAGCTTTCGAGCCCGGGGGTCCGGGGAGCTGTTTTTT.

The DNA of the CDR3 is TGTGCCAGCAGCTCCCCCCACCGGGACAGAGGGCGCAATCAGCCCCAGCATTTT. Its translation is CASSSPHRDRGRNQPQHF. The chain links TRBV7-2 to TRBJ1-5; 7 bases map to TRBD1. Looked up from germline, CDR1 is SGHTA and CDR2 is FQGNSA. V was clipped by 4 bases and J by 2 bases; unmatched bases: 14. The CDR3 runs to 18 residues.

The rearrangement links TRBV7-9 to TRBJ2-7, with TRBD2 matching over 7 bases. In germline, CDR1 is SEHNR, CDR2 FQNEAQ (reference sequence). The CDR3 consists of 16 residues. The junction had 10 bases not matched to a gene; V was cut back by 0 bases and J by 5 bases. In DNA form, the CDR3 reads TGTGCCAGCAGCTTAGCTATCGGCGGGAGTCCCGACGAGCAGTACTTC. Amino acids: CASSLAIGGSPDEQYF. The full variable domain, in which reference TRBV7-9 and TRBJ2-7 provide the parts outside the CDR3, is DTGVSQNPRHKITKRGQNVTFRCDPISEHNRLYWYRQTLGQGPEFLTYFQNEAQLEKSRLLSDRFSAERPKGSFSTLEIQRTEQGDSAMYLCASSLAIGGSPDEQYFGPGTRLTVT.

This chain uses TRBV6-2 or TRBV6-3 with TRBJ2-1, with D maybe TRBD2 (6 bases). CDR1 is MNHEY and CDR2 is SVGEGT in the germline V gene. Deletions cut 2 bases from V and 0 bases from J, with 8 bases between. The CDR3 covers 15 residues. The CDR3 DNA is TGTGCCAGCAGTTACCGACTAGACTCCTACAATGAGCAGTTCTTC. Its protein product is CASSYRLDSYNEQFF.

This clone was found a few times. CDR3 region: CASSLTGGPYNEQFF. The CDR3, as DNA: TGCGCCAGCAGCCTTACAGGGGGCCCCTACAATGAGCAGTTCTTC. V gene TRBV5-1 combines with J gene TRBJ2-1; 9 bases are a match to TRBD1. The CDR3 extends over 15 amino acids. The J segment lost 2 bases and the V segment lost 4 bases, leaving 4 bases of the junction unmatched. Germline V lookup: CDR1 SGHRS, CDR2 YFSETQ. Variable domain in full (rest from reference TRBV5-1 and TRBJ2-1): KAGVTQTPRYLIKTRGQQVTLSCSPISGHRSVSWYQQTPGQGLQFLFEYFSETQRNKGNFPGRFSGRQFSNSRSEMNVSTLELGDSALYLCASSLTGGPYNEQFFGPGTRLTVL.

This clone has just one count. The gene calls are TRBV19 and TRBJ2-7, with TRBD2 matching 8 bases. The V gene's germline CDR1 is LNHDA and CDR2 SQIVND (reference sequence). The CDR3 has 14 residues. V was clipped by 3 bases and J by 7 bases; unmatched bases: 8. The DNA for the CDR3 is TGTGCCAGTAGTATCGGGGGGGACCCTACGGAGCAGTACTTC. Translating it yields CASSIGGDPTEQYF.

In regard to this clone: Because the CDR3's place on the DNA is in doubt, the DNA is left out and the CDR3 is given as listed by TCRdb. The chain carries TRBV6-6 and TRBJ1-1; TRBD1, the table's D call, lacks a check against the DNA. The CDR3 sequence runs 15 residues, both termini included. Looked up from germline, CDR1 is MNHNY and CDR2 is SVGAGI (reference sequence). The CDR3 is CASSTSTGGNTEAFF.

V and J are TRBV6-5 and TRBJ2-7, with TRBD1 matching 8 bases. V shed 0 bases, J shed 4 bases, and the junction held 5 bases outside the gene matches. Per the germline V gene, CDR1 is MNHEY and CDR2 is SVGAGI. The CDR3 is made up of 15 amino acids. CDR3 bases: TGTGCCAGCAGTTACTCACGACAGGGGCATTACGAGCAGTACTTC. Protein sequence: CASSYSRQGHYEQYF.

CDR3 residues: CASSNSGTSTDTQYF. The CDR3 bases are TGTGCCAGCAGTAATAGCGGCACTAGCACAGATACGCAGTATTTT. The chain links TRBV27 to TRBJ2-3, with D possibly being TRBD2 (6 bases). CDR1 and CDR2 (germline): MNHEY, SMNVEV (reference sequence). Trimming took off 5 bases at V and 0 bases at J, with 12 bases between the two ends. CDR3 length equals 15 residues.

The rearrangement links TRBV3-1 (or the pseudogene TRBV3-2) to TRBJ2-2; 8 bases are a match to TRBD2. Germline V gives CDR1 LGHDT, CDR2 YNNKEL (reference sequence). Trimming took 4 bases from V and 4 from J; bases not matched to a gene: 17. The CDR3 covers 19 residues. For the CDR3, the DNA is TGTGCCAGCAGCCGAATTACGGAGTCCGGGGGGGGAGGCACCGGGGAGCTGTTTTTT. This translates into CASSRITESGGGGTGELFF.

The V gene is TRBV7-9, the J gene TRBJ1-4; a possible D gene is TRBD1 (5 bases). CDR1 is SEHNR and CDR2 is FQNEAQ in the germline V gene (reference sequence). The CDR3 is 14 amino acids. The V gene lost 5 bases and the J gene lost 5 bases, with 12 bases spanning the gap. The CDR3 protein is CASSVNGGNEKLFF. Here the CDR3 DNA reads TGTGCCAGCAGCGTTAACGGGGGGAATGAAAAACTGTTTTTT.

The chain has TRBV19 and TRBJ1-1; D ambiguous. The CDR3 consists of 14 residues. The V gene's germline CDR1 is LNHDA and CDR2 SQIVND (reference sequence). The V end lost 5 bases, the J end lost 8 bases, and 18 bases lay between the germline ends. The CDR3 here is CASSAPGNNKEAFF. CDR3 DNA: TGTGCCAGTAGTGCCCCAGGTAATAATAAAGAAGCTTTCTTT.

The V gene is TRBV5-4, the J gene TRBJ1-4; TRBD1 matches 7 bases. Germline V lookup: CDR1 SGHNT, CDR2 YYREEE (reference sequence). The CDR3 loop spans 16 amino acids. Trimming cost V 1 base and J 4 bases; bases outside gene matches: 7. The CDR3 DNA reads as TGTGCCAGCAGCTTGAAATCGGACAGGAGTAATGAAAAACTGTTTTTT. Translating gives CASSLKSDRSNEKLFF.

The chain uses TRBV7-6 and TRBJ2-1; 11 nucleotides agree with TRBD2. The germline gives CDR1 SGHVS, CDR2 FNYEAQ. The V gene end was trimmed by 5 bases and the J gene end by 0 bases; junction bases not matched to a gene: 15. There are 20 residues in the CDR3. CDR3 in amino acids: CASSRGRLAGGQSSYNEQFF. The CDR3 DNA is TGTGCCAGCAGCCGCGGGCGGCTAGCGGGAGGCCAAAGCTCCTACAATGAGCAGTTCTTC.

The V gene is TRBV14, the J gene TRBJ2-7, with a weak D call TRBD2 (7 bases). Germline V gene lookup returns CDR1 SGHDN and CDR2 FVKESK. CDR3 length: 15 residues. The ends were cut back, 1 base at V and 6 bases at J, with 16 bases in the middle. The DNA for the CDR3 is TGTGCCAGCAGCCAAGTCTGGGGGGGCGAGGGCGAGCAGTACTTC. It translates to CASSQVWGGEGEQYF.

This chain joins TRBV7-9 and TRBJ2-2, with D maybe TRBD1 (5 bases). The germline CDR1 and CDR2 sequences are SEHNR and FQNEAQ (reference sequence). The CDR3 covers 15 residues. V was cut by 5 bases and J by 3 bases, with 13 bases left in between. This chain's CDR3 is CASSLSGQDTGELFF. The CDR3 nucleotides are TGTGCCAGCAGCCTCAGTGGACAAGACACCGGGGAGCTGTTTTTT.

The chain carries TRBV4-2 and TRBJ2-7; 12 bases agree with TRBD2. Looked up from germline, CDR1 is LGHNA and CDR2 is YNFKEQ. The CDR3 contains 18 residues. J lost 0 bases, V lost 1 base, and 7 bases had no gene match. This CDR3 is CASSQAWTSGDVSYEQYF. The CDR3 nucleotides are TGTGCCAGCAGCCAAGCGTGGACTAGCGGGGACGTCTCCTACGAGCAGTACTTC.

The rearrangement joins TRBV10-3 to TRBJ2-7; D ambiguous. The CDR3 spans 16 residues. Trimming removed 0 bases from V and 3 bases from J, with 15 bases in between. In germline, CDR1 is ENHRY, CDR2 SYGVKD. CDR3 in DNA: TGTGCCATCAGTGAGTCGGGCACGTCGCCAAACTACGAGCAGTACTTC. Its translation: CAISESGTSPNYEQYF.

This rearrangement joins TRBV28 to TRBJ1-3; 8 positions agree with TRBD1. Germline loops: CDR1 MDHEN, CDR2 SYDVKM. The CDR3 consists of 17 residues. V shed 6 bases, J shed 1 base, and the junction held 11 bases outside the gene matches. Here the CDR3 reads CASRLSQGARSGNTIYF. CDR3 bases: TGTGCCAGCAGACTCTCGCAGGGGGCGAGATCTGGAAACACCATATATTTT.

The chain uses TRBV10-3 and TRBJ1-5; a possible D gene is TRBD1 (6 bases). In germline, CDR1 is ENHRY, CDR2 SYGVKD. V dropped 2 bases and J dropped 6 bases, with 11 bases sitting between them. The CDR3 runs 14 residues. This CDR3 reads CAISERTEGQPQHF. For the CDR3, the DNA is TGTGCCATCAGTGAGAGGACAGAGGGTCAGCCCCAGCATTTT.

The chain carries TRBV19 and TRBJ1-5; 7 bases are a match to TRBD1. The CDR3 covers 16 residues. With V trimmed by 2 bases and J by 5 bases, 9 bases remained unmatched. Per germline, CDR1 LNHDA and CDR2 SQIVND (reference sequence). In DNA form, the CDR3 reads TGTGCCAGTAGTATAATGGGCAGGGGGTCCGATCAGCCCCAGCATTTT. It yields the protein CASSIMGRGSDQPQHF. The full variable domain, in which reference TRBV19 and TRBJ1-5 provide the parts outside the CDR3, is DGGITQSPKYLFRKEGQNVTLSCEQNLNHDAMYWYRQDPGQGLRLIYYSQIVNDFQKGDIAEGYSVSREKKESFPLTVTSAQKNPTAFYLCASSIMGRGSDQPQHFGDGTRLSIL.

This chain joins TRBV5-1 and TRBJ1-6, with TRBD1 matching 7 bases. The CDR3 runs 14 residues. Germline loops: CDR1 SGHRS, CDR2 YFSETQ. Unmatched junction bases numbered 6, after V lost 5 bases and J lost 7 bases. CDR3 DNA: TGCGCCAGCAGTTCTGACAGGGTGAATTCACCCCTCCACTTT. Protein product: CASSSDRVNSPLHF.

The chain carries TRBV4-1 and TRBJ1-1, with D unclear. From germline, CDR1 is MGHRA and CDR2 YSYEKL. This CDR3 is 13 amino acids long. V was shortened by 3 bases and J by 2 bases, with 7 bases between the two germline ends. The DNA of the CDR3 is TGCGCCAGCAGCCAGGACTACAACACTGAAGCTTTCTTT. Its translation: CASSQDYNTEAFF.

The rearrangement joins TRBV7-2 to TRBJ2-2; 12 bases agree with TRBD1. V lost 2 bases to trimming and J lost 1 base; unmatched junction nucleotides: 8. Looked up from germline, CDR1 is SGHTA and CDR2 is FQGNSA. The CDR3 sequence is 19 residues long. In DNA, the CDR3 is TGTGCCAGCAGCTTACGTGGGACAGGGGGCGGATGGAACACCGGGGAGCTGTTTTTT. Translation gives CASSLRGTGGGWNTGELFF.

The rearrangement links TRBV5-1 to TRBJ2-1, with 7 bases matching TRBD2. Germline-derived CDR1 and CDR2 are SGHRS and YFSETQ. V was clipped by 1 base and J by 5 bases; unmatched bases: 9. The CDR3 totals 16 residues. CDR3 bases: TGCGCCAGCAGCTTGAATCCTAGCGGAACTAACAATGAGCAGTTCTTC. This sequence encodes CASSLNPSGTNNEQFF.

The chain combines TRBV29-1 with TRBJ2-6; 9 bases agree with TRBD1. This CDR3 spans 13 amino acids. The V gene's germline CDR1 is SQVTM and CDR2 ANQGSEA. V gave up 7 bases and J gave up 2 bases; unmatched junction bases: 0. The CDR3 region is CSDRGPGANVLTF. The CDR3 coding sequence is TGCAGCGACAGGGGGCCTGGGGCCAACGTCCTGACTTTC.